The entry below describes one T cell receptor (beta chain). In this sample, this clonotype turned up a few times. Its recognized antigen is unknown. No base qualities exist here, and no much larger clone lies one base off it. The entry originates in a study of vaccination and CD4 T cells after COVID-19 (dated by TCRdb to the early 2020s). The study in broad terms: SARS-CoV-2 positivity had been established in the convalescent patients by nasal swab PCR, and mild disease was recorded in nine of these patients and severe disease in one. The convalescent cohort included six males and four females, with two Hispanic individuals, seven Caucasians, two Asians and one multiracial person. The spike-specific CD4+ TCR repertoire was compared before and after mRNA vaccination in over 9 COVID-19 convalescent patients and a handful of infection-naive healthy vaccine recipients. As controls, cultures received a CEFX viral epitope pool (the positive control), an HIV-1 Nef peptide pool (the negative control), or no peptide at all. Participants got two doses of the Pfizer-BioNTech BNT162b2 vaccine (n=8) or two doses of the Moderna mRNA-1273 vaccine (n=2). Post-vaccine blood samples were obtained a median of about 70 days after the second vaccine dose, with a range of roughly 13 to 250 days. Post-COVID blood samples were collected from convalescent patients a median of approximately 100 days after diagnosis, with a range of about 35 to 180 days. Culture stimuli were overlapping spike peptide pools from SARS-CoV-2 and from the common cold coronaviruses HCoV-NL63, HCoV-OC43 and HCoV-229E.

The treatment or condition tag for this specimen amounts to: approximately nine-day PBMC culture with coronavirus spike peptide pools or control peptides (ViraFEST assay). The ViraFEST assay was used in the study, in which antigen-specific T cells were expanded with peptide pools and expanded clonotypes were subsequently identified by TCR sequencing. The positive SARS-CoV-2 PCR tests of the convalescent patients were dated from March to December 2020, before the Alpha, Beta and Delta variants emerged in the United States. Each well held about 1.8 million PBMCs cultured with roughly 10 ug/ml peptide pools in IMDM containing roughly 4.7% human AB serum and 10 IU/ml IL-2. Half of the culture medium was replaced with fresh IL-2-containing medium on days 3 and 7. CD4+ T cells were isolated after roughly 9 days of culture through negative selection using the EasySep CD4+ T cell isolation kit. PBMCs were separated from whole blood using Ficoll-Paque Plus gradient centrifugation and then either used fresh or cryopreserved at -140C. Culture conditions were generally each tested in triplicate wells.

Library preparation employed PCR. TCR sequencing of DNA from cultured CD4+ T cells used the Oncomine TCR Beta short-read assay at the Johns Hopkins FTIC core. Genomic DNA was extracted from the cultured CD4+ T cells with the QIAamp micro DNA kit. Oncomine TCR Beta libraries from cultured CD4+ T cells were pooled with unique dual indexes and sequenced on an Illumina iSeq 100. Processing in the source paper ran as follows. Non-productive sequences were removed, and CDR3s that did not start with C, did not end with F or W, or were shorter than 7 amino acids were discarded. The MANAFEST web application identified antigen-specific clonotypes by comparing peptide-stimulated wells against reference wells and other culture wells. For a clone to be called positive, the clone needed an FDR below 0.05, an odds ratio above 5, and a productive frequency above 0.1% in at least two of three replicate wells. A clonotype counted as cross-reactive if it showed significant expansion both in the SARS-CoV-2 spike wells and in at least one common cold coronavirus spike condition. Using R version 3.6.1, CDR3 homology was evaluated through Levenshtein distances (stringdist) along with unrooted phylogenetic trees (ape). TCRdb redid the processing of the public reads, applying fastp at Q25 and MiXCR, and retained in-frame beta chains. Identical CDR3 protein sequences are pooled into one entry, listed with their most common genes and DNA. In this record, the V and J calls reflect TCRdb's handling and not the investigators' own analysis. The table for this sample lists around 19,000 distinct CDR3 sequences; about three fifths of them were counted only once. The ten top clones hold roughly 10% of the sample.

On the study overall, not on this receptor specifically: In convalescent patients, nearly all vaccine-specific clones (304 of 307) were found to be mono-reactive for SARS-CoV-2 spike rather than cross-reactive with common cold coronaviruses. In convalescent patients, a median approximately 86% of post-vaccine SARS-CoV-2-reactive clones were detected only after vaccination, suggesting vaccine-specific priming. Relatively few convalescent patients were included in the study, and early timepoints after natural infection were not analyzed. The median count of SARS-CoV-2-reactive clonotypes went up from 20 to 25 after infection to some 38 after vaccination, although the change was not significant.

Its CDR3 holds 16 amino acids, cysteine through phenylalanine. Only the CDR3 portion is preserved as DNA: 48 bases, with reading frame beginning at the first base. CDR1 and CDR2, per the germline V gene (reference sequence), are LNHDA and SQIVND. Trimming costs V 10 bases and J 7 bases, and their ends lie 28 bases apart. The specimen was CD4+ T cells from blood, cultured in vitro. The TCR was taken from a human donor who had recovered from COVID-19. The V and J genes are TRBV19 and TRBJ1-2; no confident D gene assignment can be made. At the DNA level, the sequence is TGTGCCAACCTCGCTCCGGCCCCCGTGGGAGCGGTTGGCTACACCTTC. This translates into CANLAPAPVGAVGYTF.